One and the same sample provided the 10 T cell receptor beta chains below, sequenced in a study of T cell responses to AZD1222 COVID-19 vaccine. Produced via immunoSEQ multiplex PCR; TCRdb's table is partial and in-frame only. The sample yields about 120,000 clones, about 88% seen once. The sample consisted of peripheral blood, taken 28 days after the second AZD1222 dose. The receptors were sampled from an adult who received the AZD1222 COVID-19 vaccine.

The rearrangement uses TRBV2 and TRBJ1-1, with TRBD1 matching over 7 bases. This CDR3 is built from 14 residues. Germline V lookup: CDR1 SNHLY, CDR2 FYNNEI. The V gene end was trimmed by 6 bases and the J gene end by 2 bases; junction bases not matched to a gene: 6. The CDR3 is CASSSYRGNTEAFF. CDR3 nucleotide sequence: TGTGCCAGCAGCTCCTACAGGGGAAACACTGAAGCTTTCTTT.

The CDR3 loop is CASRLEAGRNTGELFF. DNA for the CDR3: TGTGCCAGCCGCCTGGAGGCAGGGCGAAACACCGGGGAGCTGTTTTTT. V is TRBV25-1 and J is TRBJ2-2; D may be TRBD1 or TRBD2 (5 bases each). Trimming stripped 8 bases from V and 2 bases from J, with 18 bases between. The CDR3 sequence is 16 residues long. The germline V gene encodes CDR1 MGHDK and CDR2 SYGVNS.

Concerning this clone: This sample includes further DNA sequences coding for the same CDR3. The rearrangement links TRBV2 to TRBJ1-5, with D unresolved. The CDR3 is 12 amino acids. The germline V gene encodes CDR1 SNHLY and CDR2 FYNNEI. The ends were cut back, 6 bases at V and 4 bases at J, with 7 bases in the middle. The CDR3 reads CASSAGNQPQHF. The CDR3 DNA follows: TGTGCCAGCAGCGCAGGAAATCAGCCCCAGCATTTT.

The CDR3 reads CASSTGQPGNTIYF. In DNA, the CDR3 is TGTGCCAGTAGTACAGGACAGCCTGGAAACACCATATATTTT. The rearrangement joins TRBV19 to TRBJ1-3, with D possibly TRBD1 on 6 matching bases. The CDR3 is 14 residues long. Looked up from germline, CDR1 is LNHDA and CDR2 is SQIVND (reference sequence). With 4 bases removed from V and 2 bases from J, the gap between germline ends came to 9 bases.

This chain uses TRBV5-1 with TRBJ1-3; no definite D call. The CDR3 extends over 14 amino acids. The germline gives CDR1 SGHRS, CDR2 YFSETQ. V lost 0 bases, J lost 4 bases, and 8 bases lay in between. Here the CDR3 reads CASSLDRSGNTIYF. CDR3 coding DNA: TGCGCCAGCAGCTTGGACCGTTCCGGAAACACCATATATTTT.

The chain is built from TRBV7-2 and TRBJ2-1, with 7 bases fitting TRBD2. The CDR3 is 15 residues long. Trimming cost V 0 bases and J 11 bases; bases outside gene matches: 10. CDR1 is SGHTA, CDR2 FQGNSA, per germline. The chain's CDR3 is CASSLAGGTTMKQFF. The CDR3 region has the DNA TGTGCCAGCAGCTTAGCGGGGGGGACTACAATGAAGCAGTTCTTC.

V gene TRBV2 combines with J gene TRBJ2-7; perhaps D is TRBD1 or TRBD2 (5 bases each). Germline CDR1 SNHLY, CDR2 FYNNEI. Trimming removed 8 bases from V and 2 bases from J, with 13 bases in between. The CDR3 runs 13 residues. The CDR3 protein is CASGGERAYEQYF. The CDR3 nucleotides are TGTGCCAGCGGGGGTGAGAGGGCCTACGAGCAGTACTTC.

This clone was counted between two and nine times. The J gene is TRBJ2-2, the V gene TRBV5-1, with D possibly TRBD2 on 5 matching bases. V was pared by 4 bases and J by 3 bases, with 13 bases between. The CDR3 runs to 15 residues. Germline loops: CDR1 SGHRS, CDR2 YFSETQ. The CDR3 DNA sequence: TGCGCCAGCAGCCTGCGTGGTAGCGACACCGGGGAGCTGTTTTTT. Amino acid sequence: CASSLRGSDTGELFF.

This chain links TRBV7-2 with TRBJ2-4; D not certain. V lost 4 bases and J 0 bases, leaving 10 bases between the germline ends. CDR1 and CDR2 from the germline V gene are SGHTA and FQGNSA. The CDR3 spans 15 residues. The CDR3 region has the DNA TGTGCCAGCAGCTCCAATTTAGGAGCCAAAAACATTCAGTACTTC. Translation gives CASSSNLGAKNIQYF.

This clone was counted once. The chain links TRBV18 to TRBJ1-2; D is unresolved. The CDR3 length is 18 residues. Germline V gene sequence: CDR1 KGHSH, CDR2 LQKENI. V was trimmed by 6 bases and J by 0 bases, leaving 23 bases between them. CDR3 DNA sequence: TGTGCCAGCTCCACTCACCGTATTCGGGCCAACCCTAACTATGGCTACACCTTC. Protein: CASSTHRIRANPNYGYTF.